The next 22 T cell receptor beta chains were all read from a single sample in a study of blood T cell repertoires in COVID-19. Clones were read by immunoSEQ multiplex PCR, and TCRdb kept only the in-frame ones, dropping some. The table records around 200,000 clones, more than 75% of them present only once. The sample consisted of peripheral blood. Receptors were obtained from a woman aged 18-35 years who had recovered from COVID-19.

V gene TRBV5-4 combines with J gene TRBJ2-2; 7 positions match TRBD1. The germline V gene has CDR1 SGHNT and CDR2 YYREEE (reference sequence). This CDR3 contains 16 residues. J lost 7 bases, V lost 2 bases, and 11 bases had no gene match. CDR3 nucleotides: TGTGCCAGCAGCTTTGGGTTCAGGGGGTTTGGCGGGGAGCTGTTTTTT. Encoded protein: CASSFGFRGFGGELFF.

This chain links TRBV10-3 with TRBJ1-6; the D gene is possibly TRBD1 (6 bases). The CDR3 is made up of 14 amino acids. V was pared by 1 base and J by 10 bases, with 11 bases between. CDR1 ENHRY and CDR2 SYGVKD come from the germline V gene. CDR3 protein: CAISEYGGRSPLHF. Here the CDR3 DNA reads TGTGCCATCAGTGAGTATGGGGGCAGATCACCCCTCCACTTT.

The CDR3 nucleotides are TGTGCCAGTAGCTGGGGCGAGCTAAACACCGGGGAGCTGTTTTTT. This codes for CASSWGELNTGELFF. The J gene is TRBJ2-2, the V gene TRBV19, with D possibly being TRBD1 (5 bases). From germline, CDR1 is LNHDA and CDR2 SQIVND (reference sequence). The CDR3 has 15 amino acids. Between the trimmed V and J ends, which lost 6 bases and 2 bases, there was a span of 13 bases. Combining the CDR3 with reference TRBV19 and TRBJ2-2 gives the whole variable domain DGGITQSPKYLFRKEGQNVTLSCEQNLNHDAMYWYRQDPGQGLRLIYYSQIVNDFQKGDIAEGYSVSREKKESFPLTVTSAQKNPTAFYLCASSWGELNTGELFFGEGSRLTVL.

V and J are TRBV9 and TRBJ2-3, with a weak D call TRBD2 (7 bases). Trimming removed 0 bases from V and 6 bases from J, with 11 bases in between. The CDR3 consists of 14 residues. CDR1 is SGDLS and CDR2 is YYNGEE in the germline V gene. The DNA for the CDR3 is TGTGCCAGCAGCGTAGGGGGGGGGCACGATACGCAGTATTTT. It specifies CASSVGGGHDTQYF.

The chain recombines TRBV7-9 with TRBJ2-2, with D unresolved. This CDR3 contains 13 residues. Germline V CDR1 and CDR2: SEHNR, FQNEAQ (reference sequence). V lost 8 bases, J lost 1 base, and 8 bases lay in between. The CDR3 coding sequence is TGTGCCAGCTCGGTTTTGAACACCGGGGAGCTGTTTTTT. It encodes CASSVLNTGELFF.

V is TRBV7-9 and J is TRBJ1-6, with TRBD1 matching over 7 bases. V gave up 1 base and J gave up 8 bases; unmatched junction bases: 11. From germline, CDR1 is SEHNR and CDR2 FQNEAQ (reference sequence). The CDR3 sequence is 17 residues long. The CDR3 spells CASSLVRPGGGDSPLHF. Here the CDR3 DNA reads TGTGCCAGCAGCTTAGTCCGCCCGGGAGGGGGCGATTCACCCCTCCACTTT.

The V gene is TRBV18, the J gene TRBJ1-2; D is ambiguous. The ends were cut back, 3 bases at V and 4 bases at J, with 15 bases in the middle. The germline V gene has CDR1 KGHSH and CDR2 LQKENI. This CDR3 is 15 amino acids long. CDR3 sequence: CASSPTSDLPYGYTF. The CDR3 nucleotides read TGTGCCAGCTCACCTACATCGGACTTGCCCTATGGCTACACCTTC.

This chain links TRBV28 with TRBJ1-2; D is unclear. The V and J ends lost 2 bases and 5 bases respectively, with 6 bases between them. The germline V gene has CDR1 MDHEN and CDR2 SYDVKM. CDR3 length: 12 residues. The CDR3 region has the DNA TGTGCCAGCAGTTTAGTTCAATATGGCTACACCTTC. Translation: CASSLVQYGYTF.

V gene TRBV5-4 combines with J gene TRBJ1-1; the D is unclear. V dropped 0 bases and J dropped 1 base, with 4 bases sitting between them. This CDR3 is 13 amino acids long. CDR1 is SGHNT and CDR2 is YYREEE in the germline V gene (reference sequence). Written as DNA, the CDR3 is TGTGCCAGCAGCTTGGTGGCGAACACTGAAGCTTTCTTT. The encoded protein is CASSLVANTEAFF.

The CDR3, as DNA: TGTGCCAGCAGCTCAGGTGATAGCAATCAGCCCCAGCATTTT. Its protein product is CASSSGDSNQPQHF. The chain combines TRBV9 with TRBJ1-5; D remains unclear. The CDR3 extends over 14 amino acids. Per germline, CDR1 SGDLS and CDR2 YYNGEE. V was shortened by 4 bases and J by 0 bases, with 8 bases between the two germline ends.

This rearrangement joins TRBV21-1 to TRBJ2-3; the table gives TRBD1 as D, unverified against the DNA. TRBV21-1 is marked as a pseudogene. The CDR3 spans 19 residues. The CDR3 nucleotides are TGTGCCAGCAGCAAAGCGCCTTTCCCGGACAGGGGGTTCACAGATACGCAGTATTTT. Its translation is CASSKAPFPDRGFTDTQYF.

This rearrangement joins TRBV7-6 to TRBJ2-1; 10 bases are a match to TRBD2. The CDR3 has 17 amino acids. Looked up from germline, CDR1 is SGHVS and CDR2 is FNYEAQ. After removal of 6 bases from V and 2 bases from J, the junction contained 10 bases not matched to a gene. The CDR3 sequence: CASRDRLAGGPYNEQFF. The DNA of the CDR3 is TGTGCCAGCAGAGACCGATTAGCGGGAGGCCCCTACAATGAGCAGTTCTTC.

V and J are TRBV28 and TRBJ1-4; D possibly corresponds to TRBD1 (6 bases). Trimming stripped 4 bases from V and 4 bases from J, with 13 bases between. This CDR3 region has 15 residues. CDR1 and CDR2 (germline): MDHEN, SYDVKM. CDR3 loop: CASSSNRVGNEKLFF. The DNA for the CDR3 is TGTGCCAGCAGTTCCAACAGGGTGGGTAATGAAAAACTGTTTTTT.

Note on this clone: Other nucleotide sequences from this sample produce the same CDR3. The CDR3 region is CASSPGRNTEAFF. CDR3 nucleotides: TGTGCCAGCTCACCAGGGAGGAACACTGAAGCTTTCTTT. The chain uses TRBV18 and TRBJ1-1; D gene unclear. The CDR3 consists of 13 residues. V was trimmed by 2 bases and J by 1 base, leaving 5 bases between them. Germline assignment: CDR1 KGHSH and CDR2 LQKENI.

The chain joins TRBV21-1 to TRBJ2-4; the table names TRBD1, a call not compared with the DNA. TRBV21-1 is flagged as a pseudogene. This CDR3 has 15 residues. CDR3 in amino acids: CASSKRQGRKNIQYF. The CDR3 coding sequence is TGTGCCAGCAGCAAACGACAGGGTAGGAAAAACATTCAGTACTTC.

The chain recombines TRBV6-1 with TRBJ2-2, with TRBD1 matching over 7 bases. The V segment lost 3 bases and the J segment 2 bases; nucleotides outside the gene matches: 12. The CDR3 has 18 amino acids. In germline, CDR1 is MNHNS, CDR2 SASEGT. The CDR3 DNA follows: TGTGCCAGCAGTGAGTTCGCCTTCGACAGGGTCAACACCGGGGAGCTGTTTTTT. This translates into CASSEFAFDRVNTGELFF.

In its sample, this clone was seen a few times. This chain connects TRBV7-2 to TRBJ2-7; 8 bases line up with TRBD2. Germline assignment: CDR1 SGHTA and CDR2 FQGNSA. After removal of 5 bases from V and 1 base from J, the junction contained 1 base not matched to a gene. The CDR3 runs 13 residues. The CDR3 bases are TGTGCCAGCAGCCGCGGGGGGTCCTACGAGCAGTACTTC. The encoded protein is CASSRGGSYEQYF. Full variable domain (remainder filled in from reference TRBV7-2 and TRBJ2-7): GAGVSQSPSNKVTEKGKDVELRCDPISGHTALYWYRQSLGQGLEFLIYFQGNSAPDKSGLPSDRFSAERTGGSVSTLTIQRTQQEDSAVYLCASSRGGSYEQYFGPGTRLTVT.

Here the CDR3 DNA reads TGCGCCAGCAGCCCGAAGACAGGGATCTATGGCTACACCTTC. Residues: CASSPKTGIYGYTF. This chain links TRBV4-3 with TRBJ1-2, with 7 nucleotides matching TRBD1. CDR3 length: 14 amino acids. Germline V CDR1 and CDR2: LGHNA, YSLEER. The J segment lost 4 bases and the V segment lost 4 bases, leaving 6 bases of the junction unmatched.

This chain connects TRBV5-4 to TRBJ2-1; 11 bases fit TRBD2. J gave up 1 base and V 0 bases, and 9 bases lay outside the gene matches. This CDR3 spans 19 amino acids. CDR1 SGHNT and CDR2 YYREEE come from the germline V gene (reference sequence). The CDR3: CASSLAYLSGRVSYNEQFF. The CDR3 DNA sequence: TGTGCCAGCAGCTTGGCCTATCTTAGCGGGAGGGTTTCCTACAATGAGCAGTTCTTC.

The chain carries TRBV20-1 and TRBJ2-2, with D perhaps matching TRBD2 (5 bases). CDR1 DFQATT and CDR2 SNEGSKA come from the germline V gene (reference sequence). Between the trimmed V and J ends, which lost 3 bases and 5 bases, there was a span of 10 bases. The CDR3 contains 13 residues. The CDR3 protein is CSASSRATGELFF. The CDR3 region has the DNA TGCAGTGCTAGTTCGCGGGCGACCGGGGAGCTGTTTTTT.

DNA of the CDR3: TGCGCCAGCAGCGTTACAGGGCTCACTGAAGCTTTCTTT. Translated: CASSVTGLTEAFF. V gene TRBV5-1 combines with J gene TRBJ1-1; perhaps TRBD1 as D (6 bases). This CDR3 has 13 amino acids. CDR1 SGHRS and CDR2 YFSETQ come from the germline V gene. V gave up 4 bases and J gave up 4 bases, with 11 bases separating them.

The count of this clone is one. This sequence joins TRBV24-1 and TRBJ1-3; the D is unclear. Germline loops: CDR1 KGHDR, CDR2 SFDVKD. CDR3 length equals 16 residues. The ends were cut back, 4 bases at V and 0 bases at J, with 12 bases in the middle. This CDR3 is CATSDPPAISGNTIYF. CDR3 bases: TGTGCCACCAGTGACCCCCCCGCGATCTCTGGAAACACCATATATTTT.